The T cell receptor beta chain under discussion was sequenced for a study of blood T cells in healthy people across ages. Study-wide results and caveats: A greater number of naive CD4+ cells and higher diversity distinguished long-lived donors from aged donors. Lack of knowledge of donor CMV status possibly confounded expanded clonotype changes.

Of note for this clonotype: Its specificity is unknown.

A second PCR, run for about 7 to 11 cycles, used a sample-barcoded 5' primer plus a J-beta primer mix. With 12 random nucleotides, a template-switch adaptor tagged each individual cDNA molecule. TCRdb independently ran MiXCR on the 5' RACE reads; one entry per CDR3 protein. The sample consists of about a million distinct CDR3 sequences, roughly 51% of them appearing once. CDR1 SGHDN and CDR2 FVKESK come from the germline V gene. V shed 0 bases and J shed 5 bases, with 14 bases lying between them. The CDR3 has 16 residues. The chain combines TRBV14 with TRBJ2-1; D gene uncertain. The sequencing input was blood. The TCR sequence derives from a woman between 55 and 75 years old in good health. DNA for the CDR3: TGTGCCAGCAGCCAAGATCGTAACTGGAAGAACAATGAGCAGTTCTTC. This encodes CASSQDRNWKNNEQFF.